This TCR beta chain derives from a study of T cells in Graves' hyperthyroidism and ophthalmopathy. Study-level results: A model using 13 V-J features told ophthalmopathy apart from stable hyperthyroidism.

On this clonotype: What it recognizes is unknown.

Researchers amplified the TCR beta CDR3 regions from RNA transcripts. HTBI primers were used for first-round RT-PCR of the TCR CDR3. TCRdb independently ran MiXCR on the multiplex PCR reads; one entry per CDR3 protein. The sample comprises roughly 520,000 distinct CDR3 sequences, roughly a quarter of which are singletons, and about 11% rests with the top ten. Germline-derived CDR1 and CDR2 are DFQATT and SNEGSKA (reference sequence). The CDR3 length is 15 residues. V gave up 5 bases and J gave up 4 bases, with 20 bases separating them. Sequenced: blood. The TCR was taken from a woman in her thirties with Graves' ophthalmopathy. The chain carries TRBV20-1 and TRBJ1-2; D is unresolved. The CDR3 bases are TGCAGTGCTCTAGAGGCTGGGAGGGATGGCTATGGCTACACCTTC. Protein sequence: CSALEAGRDGYGYTF.